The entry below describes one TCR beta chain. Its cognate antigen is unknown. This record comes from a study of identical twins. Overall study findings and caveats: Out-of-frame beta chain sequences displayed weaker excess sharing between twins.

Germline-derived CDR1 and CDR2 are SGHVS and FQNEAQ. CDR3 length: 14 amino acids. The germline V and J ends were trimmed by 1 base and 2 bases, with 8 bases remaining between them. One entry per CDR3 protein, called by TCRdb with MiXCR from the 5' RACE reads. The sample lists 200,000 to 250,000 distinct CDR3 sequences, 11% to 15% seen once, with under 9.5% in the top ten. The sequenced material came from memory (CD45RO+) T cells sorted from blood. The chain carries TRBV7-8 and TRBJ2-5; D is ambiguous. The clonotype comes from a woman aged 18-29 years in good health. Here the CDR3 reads CASSLGVTQETQYF. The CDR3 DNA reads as TGTGCCAGCAGCTTAGGAGTTACTCAAGAGACCCAGTACTTC.